What follows are 5 T cell receptor beta chains derived from one specimen sequenced in a study of blood T cell repertoires in COVID-19 (TCRdb year 2020). To prepare the library, the immunoSEQ multiplex PCR assay was applied. In its TCRdb copy, this immuneACCESS table keeps in-frame sequences only and misses some clones. Where compared with another copy, unresolved V genes explain less than half of these, and the others have no known cause. Present in this sample are some 80,000 clones, more than 65% of which were seen just once. Approximately 20% of the sample lies in the top ten. The sequenced sample consisted of peripheral blood. These receptors all stem from a woman between 45 and 60 years old with acute or convalescent COVID-19.

The chain links TRBV25-1 to TRBJ2-7, with D maybe TRBD1 (5 bases). Trimming pared 5 bases from V and 5 bases from J, leaving 7 bases between. There are 11 residues in the CDR3. Germline V gene sequence: CDR1 MGHDK, CDR2 SYGVNS. CDR3 sequence reads: CASSRGNEQYF. The CDR3 region has the DNA TGTGCCAGCAGTAGGGGTAACGAGCAGTACTTC.

This clone was detected only once. The chain uses TRBV5-1 and TRBJ2-2; 7 bases agree with TRBD1. Germline V gene lookup returns CDR1 SGHRS and CDR2 YFSETQ. The CDR3 loop spans 15 amino acids. V lost 4 bases, J lost 0 bases, and 3 bases stayed unmatched. The CDR3 reads CASSEQGTNTGELFF. The CDR3 DNA is TGCGCCAGCAGCGAACAGGGGACGAACACCGGGGAGCTGTTTTTT.

The CDR3 spells CACTDRVIGSEQFF. The CDR3 DNA is TGTGCCTGCACGGACAGGGTAATTGGTAGTGAGCAGTTCTTC. The chain links TRBV30 to TRBJ2-1; the match to TRBD1 covers 8 bases. V trimming: 6 bases; J trimming: 9 bases; junction bases outside the gene matches: 13. Germline V CDR1 and CDR2: GTSNPN, SVGIG (reference sequence). The length of the CDR3 is 14 residues.

CDR3 region: CASSLGQEWTKNIQYF. CDR3 nucleotides: TGTGCCAGCAGCTTAGGACAGGAATGGACCAAAAACATTCAGTACTTC. This chain joins TRBV11-1 and TRBJ2-4, with D possibly being TRBD1 (6 bases). CDR3 size: 16 residues. Germline assignment: CDR1 SGHAT and CDR2 FQDESV (reference sequence). The V and J ends lost 1 base and 2 bases respectively, with 12 bases between them. The whole variable domain, filled in from reference TRBV11-1 and TRBJ2-4, reads EAEVAQSPRYKITEKSQAVAFWCDPISGHATLYWYRQILGQGPELLVQFQDESVVDDSQLPKDRFSAERLKGVDSTLKIQPAELGDSAMYLCASSLGQEWTKNIQYFGAGTRLSVL.

This chain connects TRBV3-1 (or the pseudogene TRBV3-2) to TRBJ2-1; TRBD2 matches at 13 bases. The CDR3 sequence is 15 residues long. V trimming: 1 base; J trimming: 8 bases; junction bases outside the gene matches: 2. The V gene's germline CDR1 is LGHDT and CDR2 YNNKEL (reference sequence). CDR3 protein: CASSQGLAGGYEQFF. The CDR3 bases are TGTGCCAGCAGCCAAGGACTAGCGGGGGGCTATGAGCAGTTCTTC.